One TCR beta chain is described in this entry. TCRdb's copy holds only in-frame clones and misses some; the assay was immunoSEQ multiplex PCR. Of over 200,000 clones detected, approximately 78% appear once; the ten largest clones hold roughly 8.7%. These data originate in a study of blood T cell repertoires in COVID-19. Study overall: PBMCs, B-cell-depleted T cells, or T cells were the source of the cDNA or gDNA that made up the material.

V lost 6 bases and J 3 bases, leaving 14 bases between the germline ends. CDR3 length: 14 amino acids. The germline gives CDR1 MRHNA, CDR2 SNTAGT. The TCR originated in a man aged 35 to 55 who had recovered from COVID-19. This chain connects TRBV6-4 to TRBJ1-1; a possible D gene is TRBD1 (6 bases). Sequencing was carried out using PBMCs or T cells enriched from blood (not recorded which). The CDR3 sequence is CASRDVNRDTEAFF. Written as DNA, the CDR3 is TGTGCCAGCAGGGACGTTAACAGGGACACTGAAGCTTTCTTT.